The next 21 T cell receptor beta chains were all read from a single sample in a study of T cell repertoires in cytomegalovirus infection. Each CDR3 protein gets one entry after TCRdb re-called the reads with MiXCR. The sample holds around 530,000 distinct CDR3 sequences, about a quarter seen once. Input material: PBMCs. The receptors were sampled from a human donor in good health (CMV status not recorded). Some clones in this sample may be carry-over from other donors' samples.

V is TRBV20-1 and J is TRBJ2-2; D may be TRBD2 (5 bases). Trimming took off 1 base at V and 6 bases at J, with 9 bases between the two ends. The germline V gene has CDR1 DFQATT and CDR2 SNEGSKA (reference sequence). The CDR3 spans 13 residues. The CDR3 DNA sequence: TGCAGTGCTAGAGGGAGGAGGTCCGGGGAGCTGTTTTTT. Translation: CSARGRRSGELFF.

The CDR3 nucleotides read TGTGCCAGTAGTATATGGGAATACAATGAGCAGTTCTTC. It yields the protein CASSIWEYNEQFF. The V gene is TRBV19, the J gene TRBJ2-1; D call uncertain. The CDR3 has 13 amino acids. Trimming cost V 2 bases and J 4 bases, with 6 bases left between them. The germline V gene has CDR1 LNHDA and CDR2 SQIVND (reference sequence).

This chain connects TRBV7-9 to TRBJ1-1; D perhaps matches TRBD1 (6 bases). CDR1 is SEHNR, CDR2 FQNEAQ, per germline (reference sequence). This CDR3 comprises 15 residues. Trimming left V 4 bases short and J 8 bases short, with 20 bases between. The CDR3 loop reads CASSSDSGGLLEAFF. As DNA, the CDR3 is TGTGCCAGCAGCTCGGACAGCGGCGGCCTCCTAGAAGCTTTCTTT.

This clonotype showed up just a few times. The chain joins TRBV29-1 to TRBJ2-1; D uncertain. V lost 3 bases and J lost 1, with 10 bases in between. CDR1 is SQVTM and CDR2 is ANQGSEA in the germline V gene. The CDR3 runs 14 residues. CDR3 coding DNA: TGCAGCGTTGAGGGAAGGGCATCCTACAATGAGCAGTTCTTC. This translates into CSVEGRASYNEQFF.

The V and J genes are TRBV2 and TRBJ2-1; a weak D match, TRBD2 (6 bases). The CDR3 is made up of 13 amino acids. V gave up 8 bases and J gave up 4 bases, with 12 bases separating them. Germline V gene lookup returns CDR1 SNHLY and CDR2 FYNNEI. The CDR3 nucleotides are TGTGCCAGCGGGCCGGGGGATTACAATGAGCAGTTCTTC. Protein: CASGPGDYNEQFF. The full variable domain, with the rest looked up from reference TRBV2 and TRBJ2-1, is EPEVTQTPSHQVTQMGQEVILRCVPISNHLYFYWYRQILGQKVEFLVSFYNNEISEKSEIFDDQFSVERPDGSNFTLKIRSTKLEDSAMYFCASGPGDYNEQFFGPGTRLTVL.

This clonotype was detected a few times. The chain uses TRBV28 and TRBJ1-2, with D unresolved. The CDR3 contains 13 residues. Germline lookup yields CDR1 MDHEN and CDR2 SYDVKM. V was shortened by 8 bases and J by 1 base, with 11 bases between the two germline ends. The CDR3 nucleotides are TGTGCCAGCGGGCCACTACTTAACTATGGCTACACCTTC. Translated, it gives CASGPLLNYGYTF.

There are a few counts of this clonotype. The chain carries TRBV7-9 and TRBJ2-1; the match to TRBD2 covers 7 bases. Losses at the gene ends were 3 bases for V and 2 bases for J; bases not matched to a gene: 4. Germline V gene data show CDR1 as SEHNR and CDR2 as FQNEAQ (reference sequence). The CDR3 is 15 residues long. The CDR3 protein is CASSFGLVTYNEQFF. CDR3 sequence (DNA): TGTGCCAGCAGCTTCGGACTAGTGACCTACAATGAGCAGTTCTTC. Using reference TRBV7-9 and TRBJ2-1 for the parts outside the CDR3, the full variable domain is DTGVSQNPRHKITKRGQNVTFRCDPISEHNRLYWYRQTLGQGPEFLTYFQNEAQLEKSRLLSDRFSAERPKGSFSTLEIQRTEQGDSAMYLCASSFGLVTYNEQFFGPGTRLTVL.

The genes are TRBV28 and TRBJ1-1; possible D gene TRBD1, 6 bases. The V gene's germline CDR1 is MDHEN and CDR2 SYDVKM. The V and J ends lost 5 bases and 6 bases respectively, with 13 bases between them. This CDR3 comprises 13 residues. This CDR3 is CASSITGTPEAFF. The CDR3 bases are TGTGCCAGCAGTATCACAGGGACCCCTGAAGCTTTCTTT.

In its sample, this clonotype was seen a few times. This sequence joins TRBV4-1 and TRBJ2-7; 9 bases are shared with TRBD2. Germline V CDR1 and CDR2: MGHRA, YSYEKL. The J segment lost 7 bases and the V segment lost 5 bases, leaving 15 bases of the junction unmatched. This CDR3 region has 16 residues. CDR3 in amino acids: CASSFRPGGRVEEQYF. For the CDR3, the DNA is TGCGCCAGCAGCTTCCGCCCCGGCGGGAGGGTCGAGGAGCAGTACTTC.

This clonotype has just a few counts. The DNA of the CDR3 is TGCAGTGCTAGAGATAGCGGGACTAGCGGGAACGAGCAGTACTTC. Translating it yields CSARDSGTSGNEQYF. The V gene is TRBV20-1, the J gene TRBJ2-7, with 13 positions matching TRBD2. Germline lookup yields CDR1 DFQATT and CDR2 SNEGSKA (reference sequence). The CDR3 has 15 amino acids. J was trimmed by 5 bases and V by 0 bases; bases with no gene match: 4.

This clonotype has a handful of counts. The chain employs TRBV7-9 and TRBJ1-2; weak D call: TRBD1 (5 bases). Germline-derived CDR1 and CDR2 are SEHNR and FQNEAQ (reference sequence). Trimming stripped 5 bases from V and 1 base from J, with 38 bases between. This CDR3 contains 23 residues. This chain's CDR3 is CASSQSPRDGVPYPDGVNYGYTF. The DNA for the CDR3 is TGTGCCAGCAGCCAGAGCCCCAGGGACGGGGTGCCATATCCGGATGGTGTTAACTATGGCTACACCTTC.

This clonotype was counted only a few times. The chain carries TRBV27 and TRBJ2-1; no firm D call. The CDR3 spans 14 residues. The germline V and J ends were trimmed by 8 bases and 6 bases, with 17 bases remaining between them. The V gene's germline CDR1 is MNHEY and CDR2 SMNVEV (reference sequence). Here the CDR3 reads CASGLRPAPNEQFF. The CDR3, as DNA: TGTGCCAGCGGGCTGCGGCCAGCTCCCAATGAGCAGTTCTTC.

The chain joins TRBV7-2 to TRBJ2-1; TRBD2 matches at 8 bases. V shed 3 bases and J 8 bases; nucleotides not matched to a gene: 9. Germline CDR1 reads SGHTA; CDR2 reads FQGNSA. The CDR3 sequence is 15 residues long. The CDR3 sequence is CASSFRGRWFDEQFF. CDR3 coding DNA: TGTGCCAGCAGCTTTCGCGGGAGGTGGTTCGATGAGCAGTTCTTC.

In its sample, this clonotype was seen a few times. This chain joins TRBV4-1 and TRBJ2-7, with D possibly being TRBD1 (5 bases). The CDR3 runs to 15 residues. Between the trimmed V and J ends, which lost 0 bases and 6 bases, there was a span of 15 bases. Germline V gives CDR1 MGHRA, CDR2 YSYEKL. CDR3 amino acids: CASSQETSRGREQYV. The DNA for the CDR3 is TGCGCCAGCAGCCAAGAAACTTCTAGGGGCCGCGAGCAGTACGTC.

This clonotype was detected only a few times. The chain carries TRBV7-3 and TRBJ2-1; perhaps TRBD1 as D (8 bases). Per germline, CDR1 SGHTA and CDR2 FQGTGA. The CDR3 totals 18 residues. Trimming shortened V by 3 bases and J by 7 bases, and 25 bases separated the two germline ends. Here the CDR3 reads CASSFRGQVAGVANEQFF. The CDR3 bases are TGTGCCAGCAGCTTTAGGGGACAGGTGGCGGGAGTAGCAAATGAGCAGTTCTTC.

The chain carries TRBV19 and TRBJ2-5; 11 bases match TRBD2. The germline V gene has CDR1 LNHDA and CDR2 SQIVND (reference sequence). V shed 5 bases and J 5 bases; nucleotides not matched to a gene: 16. This CDR3 comprises 18 residues. CDR3 bases: TGTGCCAGTAGTCCAAATCCCTCACTAGCGGGAGTTGTGGAGACCCAGTACTTC. Encoded protein: CASSPNPSLAGVVETQYF.

This clonotype was found a few times. The chain has TRBV10-3 and TRBJ1-4, with 8 positions matching TRBD1. Per the germline V gene, CDR1 is ENHRY and CDR2 is SYGVKD. This CDR3 is built from 16 residues. J was trimmed by 2 bases and V by 6 bases; bases with no gene match: 8. As DNA, the CDR3 is TGTGCCATCAGCGAGGGAACAGGGGGGACTAATGAAAAACTGTTTTTT. Encoded protein: CAISEGTGGTNEKLFF.

This clonotype appeared a few times. The DNA for the CDR3 is TGTGCCAGCAGCTCCCGGGCCAGCCAGCCGATGAACACTGAAGCTTTCTTT. Amino acid sequence: CASSSRASQPMNTEAFF. The chain combines TRBV11-1 with TRBJ1-1; D not certain. V lost 4 bases to trimming and J lost 0 bases, with 18 bases between them. Germline CDR1 reads SGHAT; CDR2 reads FQDESV (reference sequence). The CDR3 runs to 17 residues.

This clonotype was detected many times. The rearrangement uses TRBV11-2 and TRBJ1-2; D gene ambiguous. V shed 3 bases and J shed 6 bases, with 17 bases lying between them. This CDR3 spans 15 amino acids. Germline loops: CDR1 SGHAT, CDR2 FQNNGV. For the CDR3, the DNA is TGTGCCAGCAGCTTCATAATTGGAGGAAGGGATGGCTACACCTTC. Translating gives CASSFIIGGRDGYTF.

The rearrangement uses TRBV20-1 and TRBJ2-6; D is uncertain. The germline V and J ends were trimmed by 4 bases and 0 bases, with 10 bases remaining between them. The CDR3 covers 15 residues. The germline V gene has CDR1 DFQATT and CDR2 SNEGSKA (reference sequence). The CDR3 region has the DNA TGCAGTGCTATGCCTGGCGGCTCTGGGGCCAACGTCCTGACTTTC. Its translation is CSAMPGGSGANVLTF.

This clonotype was recorded a few times. This sequence joins TRBV7-9 and TRBJ2-1, with 7 bases that match TRBD2. The trim removed 5 bases at V and 3 bases at J, leaving 13 bases unmatched. The CDR3 has 17 amino acids. Germline V gene sequence: CDR1 SEHNR, CDR2 FQNEAQ (reference sequence). The CDR3 reads CASSPPPTSENYNEQFF. The CDR3 bases are TGTGCCAGCAGCCCCCCCCCCACTAGCGAGAACTACAATGAGCAGTTCTTC.